A single sample is the source of the 31 T cell receptor beta chains below, sequenced in a study of blood T cells in healthy people across ages. A sample-barcoded 5' primer and a J-beta primer mix were used in a second PCR of roughly 7 to 11 cycles. TCRdb called the 5' RACE reads again in MiXCR, with one record for every CDR3 protein. The sample records 980,000 or so distinct CDR3 sequences, roughly 50% being singletons. The specimen sequenced was blood. The receptors were gathered from a man aged 25-40 years in good health.

The chain uses TRBV5-6 and TRBJ2-1; TRBD1 matches 8 bases. This CDR3 has 16 residues. Germline trimming cut 4 bases from V and 3 bases from J; bases unmatched to any gene: 9. Germline V gene lookup returns CDR1 SGHDT and CDR2 YYEEEE. The CDR3 coding sequence is TGTGCCAGCAGCCAAGCTGACAGGGGATACTACAATGAGCAGTTCTTC. Protein product: CASSQADRGYYNEQFF.

This clonotype was picked up a small number of times. The chain recombines TRBV6-2 or TRBV6-3 with TRBJ2-7, with D unclear. This CDR3 has 14 residues. V lost 5 bases, J lost 3 bases, and 14 bases lay in between. Germline V gene sequence: CDR1 MNHEY, CDR2 SVGEGT. CDR3 nucleotides: TGTGCCAGCAGTCACATGGAACCATTCTACGAGCAGTACTTC. This translates into CASSHMEPFYEQYF.

This rearrangement joins TRBV27 to TRBJ2-1; possible D gene TRBD1, 6 bases. Germline assignment: CDR1 MNHEY and CDR2 SMNVEV (reference sequence). V was trimmed by 5 bases and J by 9 bases, leaving 14 bases between them. The CDR3 covers 13 residues. The CDR3 sequence is CASSLPPGVEQFF. Written as DNA, the CDR3 is TGTGCCAGCAGTCTCCCCCCAGGGGTTGAGCAGTTCTTC.

The J gene is TRBJ2-3, the V gene TRBV20-1, with TRBD2 matching over 9 bases. V lost 1 base, J lost 0 bases, and 8 bases stayed unmatched. The germline V gene encodes CDR1 DFQATT and CDR2 SNEGSKA (reference sequence). CDR3 length: 17 residues. CDR3 sequence reads: CSARGPTSGPSTDTQYF. CDR3 coding DNA: TGCAGTGCTAGAGGTCCTACTAGCGGGCCTAGCACAGATACGCAGTATTTT.

J is TRBJ2-1 and V is TRBV20-1, with TRBD1 matching 8 bases. The V and J ends lost 3 bases and 12 bases, in that order; junction bases with no gene match: 19. The CDR3 has 16 residues. Germline V gene lookup returns CDR1 DFQATT and CDR2 SNEGSKA (reference sequence). CDR3 protein: CSASRKQGGSNDGQFF. As DNA, the CDR3 is TGCAGTGCTAGCAGAAAACAGGGGGGAAGTAATGACGGGCAGTTCTTC.

This clonotype occurred a few times. V is TRBV4-1 and J is TRBJ2-1; 7 bases match TRBD1. Germline assignment: CDR1 MGHRA and CDR2 YSYEKL. The CDR3 totals 15 residues. After removal of 4 bases from V and 8 bases from J, the junction contained 11 bases not matched to a gene. CDR3 in DNA: TGCGCCAGCAGCCCCTCCAGGTTAGGGGGCGATGAGCAGTTCTTC. Its protein is CASSPSRLGGDEQFF.

The chain employs TRBV28 and TRBJ2-4; a possible D gene is TRBD1 (5 bases). Per the germline V gene, CDR1 is MDHEN and CDR2 is SYDVKM. V lost 5 bases and J 2 bases, leaving 16 bases between the germline ends. The CDR3 sequence is 16 residues long. In DNA, the CDR3 is TGTGCCAGCAGTCTTCCTCGGACAAGAACCAAAAACATTCAGTACTTC. Amino acids: CASSLPRTRTKNIQYF. Based on the CDR3 plus reference TRBV28 and TRBJ2-4, the full variable domain is DVKVTQSSRYLVKRTGEKVFLECVQDMDHENMFWYRQDPGLGLRLIYFSYDVKMKEKGDIPEGYSVSREKKERFSLILESASTNQTSMYLCASSLPRTRTKNIQYFGAGTRLSVL.

This clonotype was counted only a few times. J is TRBJ1-2 and V is TRBV4-2; TRBD1 matches at 8 bases. The CDR3 runs to 15 residues. Looked up from germline, CDR1 is LGHNA and CDR2 is YNFKEQ. The trim removed 0 bases at V and 4 bases at J, leaving 4 bases unmatched. CDR3 sequence: CASSQDQGAAYGYTF. The CDR3 DNA sequence: TGTGCCAGCAGCCAAGACCAGGGGGCAGCCTATGGCTACACCTTC.

This sequence joins TRBV5-1 and TRBJ2-1; D unresolved. Trimming pared 2 bases from V and 0 bases from J, leaving 9 bases between. The CDR3 is 15 amino acids. The germline V gene has CDR1 SGHRS and CDR2 YFSETQ. CDR3 sequence reads: CASSFGGDSYNEQFF. The CDR3 DNA is TGCGCCAGCAGCTTTGGCGGAGACTCCTACAATGAGCAGTTCTTC.

The chain employs TRBV28 and TRBJ2-1; the D gene is possibly TRBD2 (6 bases). This CDR3 spans 14 amino acids. Trimming cost V 5 bases and J 9 bases, with 17 bases left between them. CDR1 and CDR2 (germline): MDHEN, SYDVKM. The DNA of the CDR3 is TGTGCCAGCAGTCCAGGGACTGCCTGGGGTGAGCAGTTCTTC. Its translation: CASSPGTAWGEQFF.

The chain joins TRBV7-9 to TRBJ1-1; possibly TRBD1 for D (6 bases). The CDR3 spans 14 residues. V shed 4 bases and J shed 3 bases, with 12 bases lying between them. Germline loops: CDR1 SEHNR, CDR2 FQNEAQ (reference sequence). CDR3 in DNA: TGTGCCAGCAGCTCCGGGGGCTACGACACTGAAGCTTTCTTT. The encoded protein is CASSSGGYDTEAFF.

This clonotype has more than one count but fewer than ten. The chain combines TRBV12-3 or TRBV12-4 with TRBJ2-7, with D possibly TRBD1 on 6 matching bases. The CDR3 has 14 amino acids. V lost 6 bases and J 2 bases, leaving 14 bases between the germline ends. CDR3 bases: TGTGCCAGCAGGGAGACCGGGACAACCTACGAGCAGTACTTC. Its protein product is CASRETGTTYEQYF.

This clonotype was counted many times. A much larger clonotype is one base distant, so this may be a read error. This chain links TRBV29-1 with TRBJ2-7, with D perhaps given as TRBD1 or TRBD2 (5 bases each). Germline V gene data show CDR1 as SQVTM and CDR2 as ANQGSEA. The CDR3 consists of 14 residues. V lost 1 base and J lost 5, with 15 bases in between. The CDR3: CSVEARGRGDEQYF. The CDR3 DNA reads TGCAGCGTTGAAGCCCGAGGGAGAGGGGACGAGCAGTACTTC.

The V gene is TRBV29-1, the J gene TRBJ2-5; D is unclear. CDR3 length: 13 amino acids. The germline gives CDR1 SQVTM, CDR2 ANQGSEA. V lost 0 bases and J lost 3, with 8 bases in between. This chain's CDR3 is CSVEEWQKETQYF. For the CDR3, the DNA is TGCAGCGTTGAAGAATGGCAGAAAGAGACCCAGTACTTC.

This clonotype was seen repeatedly, ten times or more. The gene calls are TRBV12-3 or TRBV12-4 and TRBJ2-3, with unresolved D. Trimming stripped 3 bases from V and 4 bases from J, with 5 bases between. The CDR3 length is 12 residues. The CDR3 nucleotides are TGTGCCAGCAGTTTGAGGCCAGATACGCAGTATTTT. Translation: CASSLRPDTQYF.

This chain joins TRBV20-1 and TRBJ2-5; TRBD1 aligns across 8 bases. Trimming at V came to 2 bases and at J to 6 bases, leaving 14 bases not matched to a gene. This CDR3 spans 16 amino acids. Germline loops: CDR1 DFQATT, CDR2 SNEGSKA (reference sequence). CDR3 nucleotide sequence: TGCAGTGCTAGAAACCTTCGAGACAGGGGATGGCAGACCCAGTACTTC. It encodes CSARNLRDRGWQTQYF.

This clonotype has a handful of counts. V gene TRBV9 combines with J gene TRBJ2-3; no clear D gene. The CDR3 covers 15 residues. CDR1 and CDR2 from the germline V gene are SGDLS and YYNGEE. The V end was cut by 0 bases, the J end by 3 bases, with 11 bases between. CDR3 residues: CASSVDVGITDTQYF. The CDR3 nucleotides are TGTGCCAGCAGCGTAGATGTGGGGATAACAGATACGCAGTATTTT.

The genes are TRBV20-1 and TRBJ2-3, with TRBD1 matching 7 bases. The CDR3 is made up of 16 amino acids. The junction had 9 bases not matched to a gene; V was cut back by 0 bases and J by 3 bases. Germline CDR1 reads DFQATT; CDR2 reads SNEGSKA (reference sequence). In DNA, the CDR3 is TGCAGTGCTAGAGACTCAAACAGGGGATCGACAGATACGCAGTATTTT. Translation gives CSARDSNRGSTDTQYF.

This clonotype appeared a few times. The chain has TRBV4-3 and TRBJ2-1; 9 nucleotides match TRBD2. In germline, CDR1 is LGHNA, CDR2 YSLEER. V lost 0 bases and J lost 8; bases outside the gene matches: 17. The CDR3 spans 19 residues. The CDR3 DNA is TGCGCCAGCAGCCAAGATCTAGGGGCTAGCGGGGCTCTGGGTGATGAGCAGTTCTTC. As protein: CASSQDLGASGALGDEQFF.

The V gene is TRBV6-2 or TRBV6-3, the J gene TRBJ2-5; the match to TRBD2 covers 11 bases. V shed 4 bases, J shed 1 base, and the junction held 2 bases outside the gene matches. Germline CDR1 MNHEY, CDR2 SVGEGT. The CDR3 sequence is 15 residues long. This CDR3 is CASSSSGGSQETQYF. The CDR3 DNA reads as TGTGCCAGCAGTTCTAGCGGGGGGTCCCAAGAGACCCAGTACTTC.

This clonotype was picked up a small number of times. This chain uses TRBV7-3 with TRBJ2-2; D gene uncertain. Germline-derived CDR1 and CDR2 are SGHTA and FQGTGA. V was cut by 1 base and J by 0 bases, with 9 bases left in between. The CDR3 is made up of 16 amino acids. The CDR3 sequence is CASSLIAAANTGELFF. CDR3 bases: TGTGCCAGCAGCTTAATTGCTGCCGCGAACACCGGGGAGCTGTTTTTT.

This clonotype was counted between two and nine times. V usage is TRBV7-9 and J usage is TRBJ1-5, with D uncertain. Trimming removed 2 bases from V and 0 bases from J, with 5 bases in between. The CDR3 runs 14 residues. CDR1 and CDR2 (germline): SEHNR, FQNEAQ (reference sequence). As DNA, the CDR3 is TGTGCCAGCAGCTTAAAGGATAGCAATCAGCCCCAGCATTTT. Amino acid sequence: CASSLKDSNQPQHF.

Written as DNA, the CDR3 is TGTGCCAGCAGCGCCCCCTTGACTCGACAGGGGGAGGAGACCCAGTACTTC. Translating it yields CASSAPLTRQGEETQYF. The chain couples TRBV7-2 to TRBJ2-5; 9 bases are shared with TRBD1. This CDR3 region has 17 residues. V lost 5 bases to trimming and J lost 5 bases; unmatched junction nucleotides: 15. Per the germline V gene, CDR1 is SGHTA and CDR2 is FQGNSA.

Notes on this clonotype: One end of the junction is discordant with germline, which a read error may explain. J is TRBJ1-1 and V is TRBV5-5, with D maybe TRBD1 (6 bases). The CDR3 spans 14 residues. Germline V CDR1 and CDR2: SGHKS, YYEKEE (reference sequence). This CDR3 reads CAGSLGAGATEAFF. CDR3 nucleotides: TGTGCCGGCAGCCTTGGGGCAGGGGCAACTGAAGCTTTCTTT.

The rearrangement links TRBV27 to TRBJ2-6, with D unresolved. Germline lookup yields CDR1 MNHEY and CDR2 SMNVEV (reference sequence). The V end lost 4 bases, the J end lost 3 bases, and 7 bases lay between the germline ends. The CDR3 sequence is 14 residues long. Here the CDR3 reads CASSSLNGANVLTF. CDR3 in DNA: TGTGCCAGCAGTTCCCTGAATGGGGCCAACGTCCTGACTTTC.

Notes on this clonotype: Being one base from a much bigger clone, this may be a read error. The genes are TRBV7-3 and TRBJ2-1, with 13 bases lining up with TRBD2. This CDR3 has 17 residues. The germline V gene has CDR1 SGHTA and CDR2 FQGTGA. Trimming took 3 bases from V and 8 from J; bases not matched to a gene: 10. The CDR3 region is CASSLSFGLAGVDEQFF. As DNA, the CDR3 is TGTGCCAGCAGCTTGAGTTTTGGACTAGCGGGGGTTGATGAGCAGTTCTTC.

A word on this clonotype: One end of the junction is discordant with germline, which a read error may explain. The chain carries TRBV27 and TRBJ1-2; D call uncertain. CDR1 and CDR2 (germline): MNHEY, SMNVEV (reference sequence). This CDR3 spans 14 amino acids. CDR3 sequence: CASSLSEGVGGYTF. As DNA, the CDR3 is TGTGCCAGCAGTCTATCGGAGGGTGTTGGGGGCTACACCTTC.

CDR3 residues: CASTLGQGYSYEQYF. CDR3 nucleotides: TGTGCCAGCACGTTGGGGCAGGGTTATTCCTACGAGCAGTACTTC. The chain carries TRBV7-8 and TRBJ2-4, with a tentative D call TRBD1 (5 bases). Near its end, the DNA agrees better with TRBJ2-7, so the J call may be wrong. CDR3 length: 15 amino acids. In germline, CDR1 is SGHVS, CDR2 FQNEAQ.

The chain combines TRBV11-3 with TRBJ2-4; a possible D gene is TRBD2 (6 bases). The J call is in doubt because the DNA end fits TRBJ2-7 better. Germline CDR1 is SGHNT and CDR2 is YENEEA. This CDR3 region has 14 residues. CDR3: CASTAGDSGYEQYF. In DNA form, the CDR3 reads TGTGCCAGCACCGCTGGGGATAGCGGTTACGAGCAGTACTTC.

On this clonotype: One end of the junction varies from germline; a read error may be responsible. The V call is TRBV3-1, the J call TRBJ1-1; no reliable D call. The CDR3 is 15 residues long. The germline gives CDR1 LGHDT, CDR2 YNNKEL (reference sequence). CDR3 sequence: CASSQDRQMNTGAFF. CDR3 coding DNA: TGTGCCAGCAGCCAAGATAGGCAGATGAACACTGGAGCTTTCTTT.

This clonotype was detected a few times. The chain employs TRBV27 and TRBJ1-2, with a tentative D call TRBD1 (5 bases). In germline, CDR1 is MNHEY, CDR2 SMNVEV (reference sequence). Trimming pared 5 bases from V and 2 bases from J, leaving 9 bases between. CDR3 size: 13 residues. CDR3 DNA sequence: TGTGCCAGCAGTAGACAGCTGAACTATGGCTACACCTTC. This gives the protein CASSRQLNYGYTF.